This T cell receptor beta chain was sequenced in a study of CD8+CD57+ T cells in acquired aplastic anemia. The CDR3 sequence is 12 residues long. Germline V CDR1 and CDR2: SGHDN, FVKESK. The germline V and J ends were trimmed by 3 bases and 7 bases, with 7 bases remaining between them. CDR3 and TCR beta VDJ profiling relied on a genomic DNA template. MiXCR was run by TCRdb on the reads, yielding one entry per CDR3 protein. The table includes about 180,000 distinct CDR3 sequences, 40% to 55% detected once. This clonotype appeared many times. V usage is TRBV14 and J usage is TRBJ1-3; no reliable D call. The receptor was isolated from a human donor in good health. Sequencing was done on a sample of sorted CD4+, CD8+, or CD8+CD57+ T cells (not recorded which) from PBMCs. The CDR3 here is CASSHQRNTIYF. The CDR3 DNA reads as TGTGCCAGCAGCCATCAAAGGAACACCATATATTTT.